The sequence of this T cell receptor (beta chain) was determined in a study of cytomegalovirus exposure and HLA in healthy donors. The study ran its PCR with 60 Vbeta and 13 Jbeta primers. Produced via immunoSEQ multiplex PCR; TCRdb's table is partial and in-frame only. The sample shows roughly 180,000 clones, around 82% of them seen only once. Germline V gives CDR1 LNHDA, CDR2 SQIVND (reference sequence). The CDR3 covers 14 residues. Deletions cut 1 base from V and 2 bases from J, with 8 bases between. Overall study findings and caveats: As a later analysis showed, a missense DCLRE1C variant was linked to trimming of TCR beta V- and J-genes. The study labeled 180 or so TCR beta chains cytomegalovirus-associated. Presence/absence results assume similar sequencing depth per donor, which may not hold.

Concerning this clone itself: Its antigen is currently unknown.

Sequences were obtained from PBMCs. This chain joins TRBV19 and TRBJ2-5, with D maybe TRBD2 (6 bases). This TCR came from a boy aged 5-17 years in good health and CMV-seronegative. The CDR3 spells CASSIVAVQETQYF. Written as DNA, the CDR3 is TGTGCCAGTAGTATAGTAGCGGTACAAGAGACCCAGTACTTC.